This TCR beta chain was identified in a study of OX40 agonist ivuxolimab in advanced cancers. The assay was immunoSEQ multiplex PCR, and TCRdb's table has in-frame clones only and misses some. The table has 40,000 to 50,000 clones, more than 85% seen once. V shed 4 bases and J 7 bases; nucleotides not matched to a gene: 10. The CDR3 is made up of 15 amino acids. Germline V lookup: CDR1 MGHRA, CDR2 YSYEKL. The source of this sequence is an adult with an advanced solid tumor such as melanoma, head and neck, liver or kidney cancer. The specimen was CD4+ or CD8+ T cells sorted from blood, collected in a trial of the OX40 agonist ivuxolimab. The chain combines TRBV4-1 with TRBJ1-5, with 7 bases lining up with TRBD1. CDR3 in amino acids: CASSPRDSGAQPQHF. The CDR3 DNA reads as TGCGCCAGCAGCCCCCGGGACAGTGGCGCCCAGCCCCAGCATTTT.